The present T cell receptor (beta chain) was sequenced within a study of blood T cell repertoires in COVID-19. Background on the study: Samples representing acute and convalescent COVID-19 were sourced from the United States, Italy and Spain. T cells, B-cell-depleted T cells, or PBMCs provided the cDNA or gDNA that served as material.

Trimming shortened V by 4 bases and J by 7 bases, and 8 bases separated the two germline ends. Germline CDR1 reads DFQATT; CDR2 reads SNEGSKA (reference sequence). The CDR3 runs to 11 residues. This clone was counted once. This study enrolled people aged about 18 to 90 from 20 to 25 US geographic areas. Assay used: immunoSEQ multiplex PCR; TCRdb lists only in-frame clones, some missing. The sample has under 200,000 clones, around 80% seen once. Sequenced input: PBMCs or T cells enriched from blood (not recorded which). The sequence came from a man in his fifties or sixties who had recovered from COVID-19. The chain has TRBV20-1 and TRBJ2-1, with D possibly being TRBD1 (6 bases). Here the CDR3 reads CSAIRGNEQFF. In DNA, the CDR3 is TGCAGTGCTATCAGGGGAAATGAGCAGTTCTTC.